A selection of T cell receptor beta chains follows, all from one sample in a study of cytomegalovirus exposure and HLA in healthy donors. Only in-frame clones appear in the TCRdb table, and some are missing; sequencing was by immunoSEQ multiplex PCR. The table records fewer than 200,000 clones, about 77% of them present only once. Sequenced: PBMCs. Receptors were obtained from a female donor in good health and CMV-seronegative. Each CDR3 is given with its conserved first and last residue. A D gene is named only where the DNA matches it firmly. Only some rows state a clone size, as once, few, many or a class for expanded clones.

V	D	J	size	CDR3	DNA
TRBV5-4	NA	TRBJ2-3	NA	CADRIWATDTQYF	TGTGCCGACCGGATTTGGGCCACAGATACGCAGTATTTT
TRBV2	TRBD1	TRBJ1-1	NA	CASSVNRGNTEAFF	TGTGCCAGCAGTGTCAACAGGGGGAACACTGAAGCTTTCTTT
TRBV11-1	TRBD1	TRBJ2-7	NA	CASSFSWTGASYEQYF	TGTGCCAGCAGCTTTTCATGGACAGGGGCCTCCTACGAGCAGTACTTC
TRBV29-1	NA	TRBJ2-2	NA	CSTKSTGELFF	TGCAGCACTAAGAGCACCGGGGAGCTGTTTTTT
TRBV28	NA	TRBJ1-1	NA	CASPSLTEAFF	TGTGCCAGCCCCAGTTTGACTGAAGCTTTCTTT
TRBV9	NA	TRBJ1-2	once	CASSVDQAPDYGYTF	TGTGCCAGCAGCGTAGACCAAGCCCCCGACTATGGCTACACCTTC
TRBV5-5	NA	TRBJ1-1	NA	CASSLGGMWGPNTEAFF	TGTGCCAGCAGCTTGGGGGGCATGTGGGGCCCGAACACTGAAGCTTTCTTT
TRBV7-8	TRBD2	TRBJ2-7	NA	CASSLLSGRSSSEQYF	TGTGCCAGCAGCTTACTCAGCGGGAGGTCCTCTAGCGAGCAGTACTTC
TRBV7-9	NA	TRBJ2-7	NA	CASSSAGAAEQYF	TGTGCCAGCAGCTCTGCTGGGGCCGCCGAGCAGTACTTC
TRBV11-2	TRBD2	TRBJ2-7	NA	CASSPGLGSYEQYF	TGTGCCAGCAGCCCGGGACTAGGGTCCTACGAGCAGTACTTC
TRBV9	TRBD2	TRBJ2-5	once	CASSVIGRGGRETQYF	TGTGCCAGCAGCGTAATTGGGCGGGGGGGCCGGGAGACCCAGTACTTC
TRBV27	TRBD1	TRBJ1-2	NA	CASSPTGTGSGGYTF	TGTGCCAGCAGTCCCACCGGGACAGGGTCAGGTGGCTACACCTTC
TRBV27	NA	TRBJ2-7	NA	CASSSLTRREEQYF	TGTGCCAGCAGTTCCCTGACCCGGCGGGAAGAGCAGTACTTC
TRBV7-3	TRBD1	TRBJ2-3	NA	CASSSTTGTDTQYF	TGTGCCAGCAGCTCAACGACAGGGACAGATACGCAGTATTTT
TRBV4-2	TRBD1	TRBJ2-3	NA	CASRRRTGGTTDTQYF	TGTGCCAGCAGGCGCCGGACAGGGGGCACCACAGATACGCAGTATTTT
TRBV27	TRBD2	TRBJ2-1	once	CASSPTTSGLFRFF	TGTGCCAGCAGTCCGACGACTAGCGGGTTGTTTAGGTTCTTC
TRBV5-1	NA	TRBJ1-6	once	CASSLGRDSPLHF	TGCGCCAGCAGCTTGGGTCGGGATTCACCCCTCCACTTT
TRBV5-4	TRBD1	TRBJ1-1	NA	CASSLVSGGPEAFF	TGTGCCAGTAGCTTGGTGTCAGGGGGCCCTGAAGCTTTCTTT
TRBV19	TRBD2	TRBJ2-5	once	CASMPTSGEQETQYF	TGTGCCAGTATGCCGACTAGCGGGGAACAAGAGACCCAGTACTTC
TRBV11-3	NA	TRBJ1-3	NA	CASGQGSSGNTIYF	TGTGCCAGTGGGCAGGGCTCCTCTGGAAACACCATATATTTT
TRBV2	TRBD2	TRBJ2-7	once	CASREGTSGVYEQYF	TGTGCCAGCAGGGAGGGAACTAGCGGGGTGTACGAGCAGTACTTC
TRBV6-6	NA	TRBJ2-2	once	CASIQDFHTGELFF	TGTGCCAGCATCCAGGACTTCCACACCGGGGAGCTGTTTTTT
TRBV2	NA	TRBJ2-3	NA	CASSGQGGADTQYF	TGTGCCAGCAGTGGGCAGGGGGGCGCAGATACGCAGTATTTT
TRBV27	TRBD1	TRBJ1-2	few	CASSLDPTGKANYGYTF	TGTGCCAGCAGTTTAGATCCGACAGGGAAAGCTAACTATGGCTACACCTTC
TRBV30	NA	TRBJ1-3	few	CAWSNGGGGGNTIYF	TGTGCCTGGAGTAACGGAGGCGGTGGTGGAAACACCATATATTTT
TRBV6-5	TRBD2	TRBJ2-1	NA	CASKGLNYNEQFF	TGTGCCAGCAAGGGACTAAACTACAATGAGCAGTTCTTC
TRBV9	NA	TRBJ2-7	NA	CASSAPSSYEQYF	TGTGCCAGCAGCGCCCCGTCGTCCTACGAGCAGTACTTC
TRBV6-6	TRBD2	TRBJ2-7	NA	CASRGTSETYEQYF	TGTGCCAGCAGAGGCACTAGCGAGACCTACGAGCAGTACTTC
TRBV19	TRBD1	TRBJ2-7	few	CASSIGPGTGSYEQYF	TGTGCCAGTAGTATAGGGCCCGGGACAGGGAGCTACGAGCAGTACTTC